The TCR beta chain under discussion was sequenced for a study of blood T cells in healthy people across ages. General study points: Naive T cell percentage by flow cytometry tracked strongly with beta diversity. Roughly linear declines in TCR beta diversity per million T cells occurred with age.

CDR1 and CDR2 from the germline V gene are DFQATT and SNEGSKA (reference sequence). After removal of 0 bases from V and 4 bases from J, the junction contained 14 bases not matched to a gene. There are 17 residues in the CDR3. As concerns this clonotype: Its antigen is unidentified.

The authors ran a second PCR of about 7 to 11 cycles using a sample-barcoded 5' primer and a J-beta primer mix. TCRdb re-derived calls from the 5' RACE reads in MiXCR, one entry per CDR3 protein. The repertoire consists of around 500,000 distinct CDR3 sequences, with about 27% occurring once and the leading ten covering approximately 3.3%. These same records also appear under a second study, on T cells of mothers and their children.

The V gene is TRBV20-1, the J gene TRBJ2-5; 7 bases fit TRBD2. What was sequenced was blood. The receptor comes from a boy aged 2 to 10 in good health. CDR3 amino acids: CSARDPIPLTGGETQYF. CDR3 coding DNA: TGCAGTGCTAGAGATCCAATCCCCCTAACGGGAGGAGAGACCCAGTACTTC.